Presented here are 28 T cell receptor beta chains from one specimen sequenced in a study of response to subunit inactivated influenza vaccine (dated by TCRdb to 2016 to 2019). Receptors were amplified or captured by RT-PCR. Instrument on record: Illumina HiSeq 2500. The raw public reads went through TCRdb reprocessing: fastp at Q25, MiXCR clone calling, in-frame beta chains kept. Here each entry gathers all rows of one CDR3 protein and keeps the most common genes and DNA. This sample comprises 500,000 to 750,000 distinct CDR3 sequences, 11% to 15% of them detected only once. The ten largest account for approximately 10% of the sample. The sample consisted of PBMCs from blood, taken approximately 12 days after vaccination. Receptors originate from a man between 50 and 59 years old who received an inactivated influenza vaccine. Donor details come from another sample of the same person, matched by shared clones.

CDR3 residues: CASSRSLAGGTYEQYF. The CDR3, as DNA: TGTGCCAGTAGTCGATCTCTAGCGGGAGGAACCTACGAGCAGTACTTC. V is TRBV19 and J is TRBJ2-7; 11 bases align to TRBD2. There are 16 residues in the CDR3. Germline V gene lookup returns CDR1 LNHDA and CDR2 SQIVND (reference sequence). Trimming removed 5 bases from V and 2 bases from J; junction bases left unmatched: 8. The full variable domain, rest sourced from reference TRBV19 and TRBJ2-7, is DGGITQSPKYLFRKEGQNVTLSCEQNLNHDAMYWYRQDPGQGLRLIYYSQIVNDFQKGDIAEGYSVSREKKESFPLTVTSAQKNPTAFYLCASSRSLAGGTYEQYFGPGTRLTVT.

The CDR3 DNA is TGTGCCAGCAGCTCTGCCGCGGGACAGACTCGGCCAGATACGCAGTATTTT. This gives the protein CASSSAAGQTRPDTQYF. The chain is built from TRBV28 and TRBJ2-3, with a possible D match to TRBD1 (7 bases). This CDR3 contains 17 residues. Trimming shortened V by 6 bases and J by 4 bases, and 23 bases separated the two germline ends. From germline, CDR1 is MDHEN and CDR2 SYDVKM.

The rearrangement uses TRBV15 and TRBJ2-7; D is ambiguous. Germline loops: CDR1 LNHNV, CDR2 YYDKDF (reference sequence). This CDR3 spans 13 amino acids. Trimming shortened V by 0 bases and J by 6 bases, and 9 bases separated the two germline ends. The CDR3 coding sequence is TGTGCCACCAGCAGAGATTTGGCCCGCGAGCAGTACTTC. It yields the protein CATSRDLAREQYF.

This clonotype has more than one count but fewer than ten. The chain links TRBV6-5 to TRBJ2-5, with 8 bases lining up with TRBD2. Germline V CDR1 and CDR2: MNHEY, SVGAGI. J gave up 4 bases and V 2 bases, and 6 bases lay outside the gene matches. This CDR3 spans 15 amino acids. CDR3: CASSYHGGAGETQYF. The DNA for the CDR3 is TGTGCCAGCAGTTACCACGGGGGGGCTGGAGAGACCCAGTACTTC.

The sample holds many counts of this clonotype. This chain connects TRBV12-3 or TRBV12-4 to TRBJ2-1, with 7 bases identical to TRBD2. With 6 bases clipped from V and 9 bases from J, the junction kept 14 bases outside the gene matches. The CDR3 sequence is 15 residues long. The CDR3 DNA sequence: TGTGCCAGCAGCCTCGGGGGAGGGAGGGCTGGTGAGCAGTTCTTC. It codes for CASSLGGGRAGEQFF.

The chain recombines TRBV11-3 with TRBJ2-1; the match to TRBD2 covers 12 bases. The CDR3 is made up of 17 amino acids. After removal of 5 bases from V and 8 bases from J, the junction contained 13 bases not matched to a gene. Germline loops: CDR1 SGHNT, CDR2 YENEEA. This CDR3 reads CASSPGGGTSGFDEQFF. CDR3 nucleotides: TGTGCCAGCAGCCCAGGAGGGGGGACTAGCGGGTTCGATGAGCAGTTCTTC. Together with reference TRBV11-3 and TRBJ2-1, the CDR3 gives the full variable domain: EAGVVQSPRYKIIEKKQPVAFWCNPISGHNTLYWYLQNLGQGPELLIRYENEEAVDDSQLPKDRFSAERLKGVDSTLKIQPAELGDSAVYLCASSPGGGTSGFDEQFFGPGTRLTVL.

The rearrangement uses TRBV25-1 and TRBJ2-7; TRBD2 matches at 11 bases. In germline, CDR1 is MGHDK, CDR2 SYGVNS. This CDR3 has 18 amino acids. Trimming took 5 bases from V and 0 from J; bases not matched to a gene: 12. CDR3 residues: CASSTPQLAGESSYEQYF. CDR3 nucleotides: TGTGCCAGCAGTACCCCCCAACTAGCGGGGGAGAGCTCCTACGAGCAGTACTTC.

This clonotype was counted only a few times. The chain combines TRBV5-1 with TRBJ2-7; 7 bases line up with TRBD2. CDR1 is SGHRS and CDR2 is YFSETQ in the germline V gene. The CDR3 is 15 residues long. J gave up 2 bases and V 2 bases, and 7 bases lay outside the gene matches. The CDR3 here is CASSLFSGSTYEQYF. CDR3 DNA: TGCGCCAGCAGCTTATTTAGCGGGTCCACCTACGAGCAGTACTTC.

This clonotype was detected a few times. The chain employs TRBV7-8 and TRBJ2-1; the match to TRBD1 covers 7 bases. This CDR3 has 16 residues. The germline CDR1 and CDR2 sequences are SGHVS and FQNEAQ. With V trimmed by 1 base and J by 4 bases, 7 bases remained unmatched. CDR3 sequence: CASSLVGRGMYNEQFF. The CDR3 DNA reads TGTGCCAGCAGCTTAGTTGGCAGGGGGATGTACAATGAGCAGTTCTTC. Looking up the rest from reference TRBV7-8 and TRBJ2-1 gives the full variable domain: GAGVSQSPRYKVAKRGQDVALRCDPISGHVSLFWYQQALGQGPEFLTYFQNEAQLDKSGLPSDRFFAERPEGSVSTLKIQRTQQEDSAVYLCASSLVGRGMYNEQFFGPGTRLTVL.

The table lists this clonotype with a few counts. The chain uses TRBV5-1 and TRBJ2-1; 8 bases align to TRBD2. The V and J ends lost 1 base and 3 bases, in that order; junction bases with no gene match: 15. The CDR3 is made up of 19 amino acids. The V gene's germline CDR1 is SGHRS and CDR2 YFSETQ. The CDR3 reads CASSLRTSSYKRIYNEQFF. The CDR3 DNA reads TGCGCCAGCAGCTTGCGGACTAGCTCGTACAAAAGAATCTACAATGAGCAGTTCTTC.

The chain carries TRBV7-3 and TRBJ2-5, with 8 bases aligning to TRBD2. The junction had 6 bases not matched to a gene; V was cut back by 5 bases and J by 1 base. Germline CDR1 reads SGHTA; CDR2 reads FQGTGA. This CDR3 has 15 residues. In DNA form, the CDR3 reads TGTGCCAGCAGCCTCACTAGCGGCGCCCAAGAGACCCAGTACTTC. This translates into CASSLTSGAQETQYF.

This clonotype was seen only a few times. This chain uses TRBV2 with TRBJ2-7; 7 positions agree with TRBD1. After removal of 7 bases from V and 4 bases from J, the junction contained 7 bases not matched to a gene. Germline lookup yields CDR1 SNHLY and CDR2 FYNNEI. The CDR3 has 13 residues. This chain's CDR3 is CASNRRGPYEQYF. CDR3 DNA sequence: TGTGCCAGCAACCGAAGGGGGCCTTACGAGCAGTACTTC. The full variable domain, in which reference TRBV2 and TRBJ2-7 provide the parts outside the CDR3, is EPEVTQTPSHQVTQMGQEVILRCVPISNHLYFYWYRQILGQKVEFLVSFYNNEISEKSEIFDDQFSVERPDGSNFTLKIRSTKLEDSAMYFCASNRRGPYEQYFGPGTRLTVT.

This clonotype turned up a few times. V is TRBV4-3 and J is TRBJ2-2; D is unresolved. The CDR3 consists of 14 residues. The V gene's germline CDR1 is LGHNA and CDR2 YSLEER. The V gene lost 0 bases and the J gene lost 7 bases, with 9 bases spanning the gap. In DNA, the CDR3 is TGCGCCAGCAGCCAAGAACTATCGGTCGGGGAGCTGTTTTTT. This gives the protein CASSQELSVGELFF.

This clonotype was seen a few times. J is TRBJ2-5 and V is TRBV15; 8 bases fit TRBD2. CDR1 LNHNV and CDR2 YYDKDF come from the germline V gene (reference sequence). Trimming took 0 bases from V and 5 from J; bases not matched to a gene: 8. There are 16 residues in the CDR3. DNA of the CDR3: TGTGCCACCAGCAGAGATGCAAAAGCGGGAGTGGAGACCCAGTACTTC. Amino acid sequence: CATSRDAKAGVETQYF.

The chain uses TRBV12-3 or TRBV12-4 and TRBJ2-2; D is undetermined. The CDR3 runs 14 residues. Trimming took 2 bases from V and 4 from J, leaving 8 bases between them. The CDR3 region has the DNA TGTGCCAGCAGTTTATCTGGGTCCACCGGGGAGCTGTTTTTT. Protein sequence: CASSLSGSTGELFF.

CDR3 loop: CASSQDLGRNEQYF. The CDR3 DNA reads TGTGCCAGCAGCCAAGATTTGGGGCGGAACGAGCAGTACTTC. V usage is TRBV3-1 and J usage is TRBJ2-7; perhaps TRBD1 as D (5 bases). The CDR3 is made up of 14 amino acids. V was shortened by 0 bases and J by 5 bases, with 11 bases between the two germline ends. Germline-derived CDR1 and CDR2 are LGHDT and YNNKEL (reference sequence).

This clonotype has a handful of counts. CDR3 nucleotides: TGCGCCAGCAGCCAAGATAGGGAGGGTGGGTTGTACTTC. Translating gives CASSQDREGGLYF. The chain is built from TRBV4-3 and TRBJ2-5, with 7 nucleotides matching TRBD2. From germline, CDR1 is LGHNA and CDR2 YSLEER. The CDR3 is 13 amino acids. The ends lost 0 bases at V and 13 bases at J; junction bases unmatched: 8.

This clonotype has a handful of counts. The V gene is TRBV10-3, the J gene TRBJ2-3; 9 bases map to TRBD2. The ends lost 4 bases at V and 1 base at J; junction bases unmatched: 3. Germline loops: CDR1 ENHRY, CDR2 SYGVKD. CDR3 length: 15 residues. CDR3: CAISGGTSRTDTQYF. The CDR3 DNA is TGTGCCATCAGTGGCGGGACTAGCCGCACAGATACGCAGTATTTT.

The CDR3 nucleotides are TGTGCCAGCAGTGAGGGACAGAATGAGCAGTTCTTC. This gives the protein CASSEGQNEQFF. This chain links TRBV6-4 with TRBJ2-1; 7 bases are shared with TRBD1. The CDR3 covers 12 residues. The V and J ends lost 3 bases and 7 bases, in that order; junction bases with no gene match: 0. CDR1 and CDR2 from the germline V gene are MRHNA and SNTAGT.

This clonotype was detected only a few times. The V gene is TRBV11-1, the J gene TRBJ2-6; 8 bases fit TRBD1. The CDR3 has 19 amino acids. Unmatched junction bases numbered 15, after V lost 6 bases and J lost 2 bases. Germline loops: CDR1 SGHAT, CDR2 FQDESV (reference sequence). Here the CDR3 DNA reads TGTGCCAGCAGACGAGGCCCGACAGGGGAAAGGGCTGGGGCCAACGTCCTGACTTTC. It encodes CASRRGPTGERAGANVLTF.

There are a few counts of this clonotype. The chain has TRBV20-1 and TRBJ2-5; TRBD2 matches 14 bases. The CDR3 length is 16 residues. CDR1 DFQATT and CDR2 SNEGSKA come from the germline V gene (reference sequence). Trimming at V came to 0 bases and at J to 5 bases, leaving 5 bases not matched to a gene. The CDR3 loop is CSARDQRTSGRETQYF. DNA of the CDR3: TGCAGTGCTAGAGATCAAAGGACTAGCGGGAGGGAGACCCAGTACTTC.

The CDR3 DNA reads TGTGCCAGCAGTGAACTCCAGGGCGTGCACTATAATTCACCCCTCCACTTT. It specifies CASSELQGVHYNSPLHF. V and J are TRBV2 and TRBJ1-6; a possible D gene is TRBD1 (5 bases). The V gene lost 2 bases and the J gene lost 3 bases, with 14 bases spanning the gap. From germline, CDR1 is SNHLY and CDR2 FYNNEI. The CDR3 is 17 amino acids.

This clonotype turned up a few times. V usage is TRBV12-3 or TRBV12-4 and J usage is TRBJ2-5, with 8 bases lining up with TRBD1. The CDR3 is made up of 13 amino acids. J was trimmed by 2 bases and V by 7 bases; bases with no gene match: 3. The CDR3 DNA sequence: TGTGCCAGCAATAGACAGGGGCAAGAGACCCAGTACTTC. Its translation is CASNRQGQETQYF.

The CDR3: CAISESLARVTGELFF. The DNA of the CDR3 is TGTGCCATCAGTGAGTCTCTAGCGCGTGTTACCGGGGAGCTGTTTTTT. The chain employs TRBV10-3 and TRBJ2-2; D possibly corresponds to TRBD2 (6 bases). Germline lookup yields CDR1 ENHRY and CDR2 SYGVKD. There are 16 residues in the CDR3. V dropped 0 bases and J dropped 5 bases, with 13 bases sitting between them.

The J gene is TRBJ1-3, the V gene TRBV6-1; D is undetermined. Germline V lookup: CDR1 MNHNS, CDR2 SASEGT. The V and J ends lost 4 bases and 0 bases respectively, with 13 bases between them. This CDR3 has 16 amino acids. The CDR3 here is CASSAGSSLSGNTIYF. In DNA, the CDR3 is TGTGCCAGCAGTGCCGGGAGTTCTCTCTCTGGAAACACCATATATTTT.

CDR3 protein: CASRGRWGESSYEQYF. For the CDR3, the DNA is TGTGCCAGCAGGGGCAGGTGGGGCGAGAGCTCCTACGAGCAGTACTTC. The rearrangement joins TRBV28 to TRBJ2-7; TRBD1 is a possible D gene (5 bases). V gave up 6 bases and J gave up 0 bases, with 18 bases separating them. From germline, CDR1 is MDHEN and CDR2 SYDVKM. The CDR3 runs to 16 residues.

The gene calls are TRBV10-3 and TRBJ1-2, with TRBD1 identical over 7 bases. There are 14 residues in the CDR3. Germline CDR1 ENHRY, CDR2 SYGVKD. Germline trimming cut 0 bases from V and 7 bases from J; bases unmatched to any gene: 5. Here the CDR3 DNA reads TGTGCCATCAGTGAGTCACCAACAGGGGCTGGCTACACCTTC. Its protein product is CAISESPTGAGYTF.

The rearrangement uses TRBV7-2 and TRBJ2-1; a possible D gene is TRBD1 (5 bases). CDR3 length: 15 amino acids. Per the germline V gene, CDR1 is SGHTA and CDR2 is FQGNSA. Trimming stripped 1 base from V and 6 bases from J, with 13 bases between. The CDR3 here is CASSLEGFSINEQFF. The CDR3 DNA reads as TGTGCCAGCAGCTTAGAGGGGTTCTCTATCAATGAGCAGTTCTTC.